Shown below are 28 T cell receptor beta chains from a single sample sequenced in a study of radiotherapy plus CTLA-4 blockade in lung cancer (dated by TCRdb to the late 2010s). Library creation used the immunoSEQ multiplex PCR assay. Not all clones reach the TCRdb copy of this immuneACCESS table, which keeps in-frame sequences only. Checked studies attribute under half of the gap to unresolved V genes and leave the rest unexplained. The sample table lists tens of thousands of clones, around 77% of them with a count of one. The ten most abundant clones make up about 3.1% of the sample. The specimen comprised peripheral blood, sampled from a patient treated with radiotherapy plus ipilimumab. The receptors shown here come from a human donor with non-small cell lung cancer who had a complete response to radiotherapy plus ipilimumab.

The chain joins TRBV5-5 to TRBJ2-5; 8 nucleotides line up with TRBD1. There are 15 residues in the CDR3. Unmatched junction bases numbered 7, after V lost 4 bases and J lost 2 bases. Germline V gene lookup returns CDR1 SGHKS and CDR2 YYEKEE (reference sequence). CDR3 sequence: CASSGTGQAQETQYF. The CDR3 coding sequence is TGTGCCAGCAGCGGCACGGGACAGGCTCAAGAGACCCAGTACTTC. Full variable domain (rest looked up from reference TRBV5-5 and TRBJ2-5): DAGVTQSPTHLIKTRGQQVTLRCSPISGHKSVSWYQQVLGQGPQFIFQYYEKEERGRGNFPDRFSARQFPNYSSELNVNALLLGDSALYLCASSGTGQAQETQYFGPGTRLLVL.

The chain carries TRBV10-1 and TRBJ2-2, with a tentative D call TRBD2 (5 bases). This CDR3 has 14 residues. The V end was cut by 6 bases, the J end by 1 base, with 9 bases between. Germline V gives CDR1 WNHNN, CDR2 SYGVQD (reference sequence). The CDR3 bases are TGCGCCAGCAGCTCCGAGGGGAACACCGGGGAGCTGTTTTTT. Translating gives CASSSEGNTGELFF.

This clone was picked up a small number of times. The CDR3 region has the DNA TGTGCCAGCAGCTTGTCGGGCCAGGGAAGAGGAAACACCATATATTTT. Protein sequence: CASSLSGQGRGNTIYF. The chain carries TRBV5-6 and TRBJ1-3; perhaps TRBD1 as D (5 bases). CDR1 is SGHDT and CDR2 is YYEEEE in the germline V gene. V lost 1 base and J 4 bases, leaving 15 bases between the germline ends. The CDR3 loop spans 16 amino acids.

Comments on this clone: The junction and the germline gene differ at one end; a read error may be behind it. In DNA, the CDR3 is TGTGCCAGCAGTTCGGACAGTCCTCGAGCCAACGTCCTGATTTTC. Its translation: CASSSDSPRANVLIF. V and J are TRBV6-5 and TRBJ2-6; D is possibly TRBD1 (6 bases). The CDR3 is 15 residues long. CDR1 MNHEY and CDR2 SVGAGI come from the germline V gene.

This clone was picked up a small number of times. At the DNA level, this CDR3 is encoded by other sequences in the same sample as well. The chain is built from TRBV19 and TRBJ2-3; D is undetermined. The CDR3 is made up of 14 amino acids. In germline, CDR1 is LNHDA, CDR2 SQIVND (reference sequence). Trimming pared 5 bases from V and 4 bases from J, leaving 13 bases between. The CDR3 DNA is TGTGCCAGTAGTCTTCGAGGCTCCGCAGATACGCAGTATTTT. Protein: CASSLRGSADTQYF. Filled out from reference TRBV19 and TRBJ2-3, the complete variable domain reads DGGITQSPKYLFRKEGQNVTLSCEQNLNHDAMYWYRQDPGQGLRLIYYSQIVNDFQKGDIAEGYSVSREKKESFPLTVTSAQKNPTAFYLCASSLRGSADTQYFGPGTRLTVL.

The chain uses TRBV9 and TRBJ2-2; 8 bases match TRBD2. CDR3 length: 17 residues. Trimming cost V 4 bases and J 3 bases; bases outside gene matches: 11. CDR1 SGDLS and CDR2 YYNGEE come from the germline V gene. CDR3 sequence: CASSPHTGLVYTGELFF. The CDR3 nucleotides read TGTGCCAGCAGCCCTCACACGGGACTAGTCTACACCGGGGAGCTGTTTTTT.

The V and J genes are TRBV28 and TRBJ2-2, with 7 bases lining up with TRBD1. With V trimmed by 3 bases and J by 10 bases, 2 bases remained unmatched. The CDR3 sequence is 12 residues long. Germline-derived CDR1 and CDR2 are MDHEN and SYDVKM. In nucleotides, the CDR3 is TGTGCCAGCAGTTTCGGACAGGAGGAGCTGTTTTTT. Amino acid sequence: CASSFGQEELFF.

The chain is built from TRBV12-5 and TRBJ2-7; D is perhaps TRBD2 (5 bases). The CDR3 is 15 residues long. Per germline, CDR1 LGHNT and CDR2 FRNRAP. Deletions cut 0 bases from V and 2 bases from J, with 11 bases between. DNA of the CDR3: TGTGCTAGTGGTTTGGTCGTACTAGTTCCCTACGAGCAGTACTTC. It specifies CASGLVVLVPYEQYF.

The gene calls are TRBV7-2 and TRBJ1-2; no firm D call. The CDR3 totals 16 residues. The V gene's germline CDR1 is SGHTA and CDR2 FQGNSA. V gave up 5 bases and J gave up 2 bases, with 18 bases separating them. CDR3 protein: CASSDERQGGNYGYTF. CDR3 nucleotide sequence: TGTGCCAGCAGCGACGAGAGACAAGGAGGGAACTATGGCTACACCTTC.

V gene TRBV7-9 combines with J gene TRBJ2-1; 9 positions match TRBD1. Trimming at V came to 7 bases and at J to 0 bases, leaving 4 bases not matched to a gene. The CDR3 contains 15 residues. Germline CDR1 SEHNR, CDR2 FQNEAQ (reference sequence). The CDR3 loop is CASTLGQGSYNEQFF. Here the CDR3 DNA reads TGTGCCAGCACCTTGGGACAGGGCTCCTACAATGAGCAGTTCTTC.

CDR3: CASSFAANYGYTF. The CDR3, as DNA: TGTGCCAGCAGCTTTGCAGCTAACTATGGCTACACCTTC. The rearrangement uses TRBV7-9 and TRBJ1-2; D is unclear. This CDR3 contains 13 residues. Germline-derived CDR1 and CDR2 are SEHNR and FQNEAQ (reference sequence). Trimming took off 3 bases at V and 0 bases at J, with 5 bases between the two ends. Filled out from reference TRBV7-9 and TRBJ1-2, the complete variable domain reads DTGVSQNPRHKITKRGQNVTFRCDPISEHNRLYWYRQTLGQGPEFLTYFQNEAQLEKSRLLSDRFSAERPKGSFSTLEIQRTEQGDSAMYLCASSFAANYGYTFGSGTRLTVV.

The gene calls are TRBV5-1 and TRBJ2-1, with TRBD2 matching 8 bases. The CDR3 is made up of 16 amino acids. With 2 bases clipped from V and 2 bases from J, the junction kept 6 bases outside the gene matches. Germline-derived CDR1 and CDR2 are SGHRS and YFSETQ. The CDR3 spells CASSFGREGPYNEQFF. CDR3 DNA: TGCGCCAGCAGCTTTGGACGGGAGGGCCCCTACAATGAGCAGTTCTTC.

This chain connects TRBV29-1 to TRBJ1-2; D unclear. Germline loops: CDR1 SQVTM, CDR2 ANQGSEA. The CDR3 contains 11 residues. Trimming shortened V by 3 bases and J by 7 bases, and 9 bases separated the two germline ends. In DNA, the CDR3 is TGCAGCGTTGAGGGAGTTGGTGGCTACACCTTC. It translates to CSVEGVGGYTF.

J is TRBJ2-3 and V is TRBV11-2; possible D gene TRBD1, 6 bases. The CDR3 has 17 amino acids. Germline CDR1 and CDR2: SGHAT and FQNNGV. Trimming stripped 5 bases from V and 2 bases from J, with 20 bases between. CDR3 in amino acids: CASSRGPQGRFTDTQYF. The DNA for the CDR3 is TGTGCCAGCAGCCGAGGGCCTCAGGGGCGCTTCACAGATACGCAGTATTTT.

A word on this clone: This sample also contains other DNA sequences that code for the same CDR3. The chain recombines TRBV4-2 with TRBJ2-5, with D perhaps TRBD1 (5 bases). With 4 bases removed from V and 0 bases from J, the gap between germline ends came to 9 bases. Germline V gene data show CDR1 as LGHNA and CDR2 as YNFKEQ. This CDR3 region has 14 residues. CDR3 in amino acids: CASSRTSDQETQYF. The CDR3 nucleotides read TGTGCCAGCAGCCGGACAAGCGACCAAGAGACCCAGTACTTC.

The chain carries TRBV19 and TRBJ2-2; 8 nucleotides match TRBD1. This CDR3 is 15 amino acids long. The germline V gene encodes CDR1 LNHDA and CDR2 SQIVND (reference sequence). V lost 6 bases, J lost 0 bases, and 3 bases stayed unmatched. CDR3 DNA sequence: TGTGCCAGTAGGAGACAGGGGCCGAACACCGGGGAGCTGTTTTTT. This codes for CASRRQGPNTGELFF. The whole variable domain, remainder taken from reference TRBV19 and TRBJ2-2, is DGGITQSPKYLFRKEGQNVTLSCEQNLNHDAMYWYRQDPGQGLRLIYYSQIVNDFQKGDIAEGYSVSREKKESFPLTVTSAQKNPTAFYLCASRRQGPNTGELFFGEGSRLTVL.

This clone showed up just once. The chain couples TRBV28 to TRBJ1-2, with 7 bases identical to TRBD1. V lost 6 bases, J lost 0 bases, and 10 bases stayed unmatched. Per germline, CDR1 MDHEN and CDR2 SYDVKM. The CDR3 covers 16 residues. The CDR3 sequence: CASSSTGVTANYGYTF. The CDR3, as DNA: TGTGCCAGCAGCAGCACAGGGGTCACAGCTAACTATGGCTACACCTTC.

Here the CDR3 DNA reads TGCGCCAGCAGGGCCGGGACAGGGTCGGAGCAGTACTTC. Encoded protein: CASRAGTGSEQYF. This chain joins TRBV5-1 and TRBJ2-7; 9 bases are shared with TRBD1. The CDR3 extends over 13 amino acids. The germline CDR1 and CDR2 sequences are SGHRS and YFSETQ. V shed 5 bases, J shed 7 bases, and the junction held 7 bases outside the gene matches.

The chain joins TRBV28 to TRBJ1-5; D gene uncertain. Germline V lookup: CDR1 MDHEN, CDR2 SYDVKM. The CDR3 is 18 amino acids. Trimming left V 1 base short and J 2 bases short, with 18 bases between. The CDR3 region is CASSLSRTGEKGNQPQHF. CDR3 nucleotides: TGTGCCAGCAGTTTATCTCGGACGGGAGAAAAGGGCAATCAGCCCCAGCATTTT. The complete variable domain, with remaining parts taken from reference TRBV28 and TRBJ1-5, reads DVKVTQSSRYLVKRTGEKVFLECVQDMDHENMFWYRQDPGLGLRLIYFSYDVKMKEKGDIPEGYSVSREKKERFSLILESASTNQTSMYLCASSLSRTGEKGNQPQHFGDGTRLSIL.

This clone came up a few times. The CDR3 sequence is CASSYIDRGISQQYF. CDR3 nucleotides: TGTGCCAGCAGTTATATCGACAGGGGAATTTCCCAGCAGTACTTC. This rearrangement joins TRBV27 to TRBJ2-7, with TRBD1 matching 8 bases. The CDR3 totals 15 residues. CDR1 is MNHEY, CDR2 SMNVEV, per germline (reference sequence). The J segment lost 8 bases and the V segment lost 4 bases, leaving 13 bases of the junction unmatched.

The chain combines TRBV27 with TRBJ1-1; tentatively, D is TRBD1 (5 bases). V was pared by 5 bases and J by 1 base, with 11 bases between. The CDR3 extends over 14 amino acids. Germline V gives CDR1 MNHEY, CDR2 SMNVEV (reference sequence). DNA for the CDR3: TGTGCCAGCAGTACCAGGGTTGGGAACACTGAAGCTTTCTTT. Translated: CASSTRVGNTEAFF.

The chain couples TRBV18 to TRBJ1-1, with 8 nucleotides matching TRBD1. V gave up 0 bases and J gave up 3 bases; unmatched junction bases: 6. The CDR3 is made up of 16 amino acids. Per germline, CDR1 KGHSH and CDR2 LQKENI. The CDR3 sequence: CASSPPQGAFYTEAFF. The CDR3 coding sequence is TGTGCCAGCTCACCACCGCAGGGGGCATTCTACACTGAAGCTTTCTTT.

V and J are TRBV28 and TRBJ2-1, with 9 nucleotides matching TRBD2. V lost 7 bases, J lost 12 bases, and 16 bases stayed unmatched. CDR3 length: 15 residues. The V gene's germline CDR1 is MDHEN and CDR2 SYDVKM. CDR3 region: CASISGGRERGRQFF. The CDR3 bases are TGTGCCAGCATAAGTGGCGGGAGGGAAAGGGGGCGGCAGTTCTTC.

This clone showed up just a few times. The chain uses TRBV28 and TRBJ1-5; 11 nucleotides match TRBD1. The CDR3 runs to 16 residues. Germline CDR1 MDHEN, CDR2 SYDVKM. With V trimmed by 0 bases and J by 3 bases, 1 base remained unmatched. The chain's CDR3 is CASSLWGQGDNQPQHF. The CDR3 DNA sequence: TGTGCCAGCAGTTTATGGGGACAGGGGGACAATCAGCCCCAGCATTTT.

This clone was picked up a small number of times. This chain uses TRBV6-5 with TRBJ1-2, with 8 positions matching TRBD1. There are 13 residues in the CDR3. After removal of 5 bases from V and 8 bases from J, the junction contained 7 bases not matched to a gene. Germline V gene sequence: CDR1 MNHEY, CDR2 SVGAGI. DNA of the CDR3: TGTGCCAGCAGTGAAGTGCAGGGGGCCGGCTACACCTTC. Protein sequence: CASSEVQGAGYTF.

V and J are TRBV14 and TRBJ2-5; TRBD1 might be the D (5 bases). The end of the DNA fits TRBJ2-7 better, so the J call may be wrong. Germline V gives CDR1 SGHDN, CDR2 FVKESK. The CDR3 length is 14 residues. Here the CDR3 DNA reads TGTGCCAGCAGCCAAGAAGGGGCAGGCAACGAGCAGTACTTC. Protein: CASSQEGAGNEQYF.

This clone was counted a single time. The rearrangement uses TRBV6-6 and TRBJ1-2, with a tentative D call TRBD1 (5 bases). The CDR3 extends over 13 amino acids. Trimming pared 7 bases from V and 2 bases from J, leaving 11 bases between. CDR1 MNHNY and CDR2 SVGAGI come from the germline V gene (reference sequence). The CDR3 DNA is TGTGCCAGCACCACAGGACGGAACTATGGCTACACCTTC. Its protein is CASTTGRNYGYTF.

The V and J genes are TRBV10-2 and TRBJ2-7; 7 bases agree with TRBD2. The CDR3 runs 15 residues. Germline-derived CDR1 and CDR2 are WSHSY and SAAADI. Germline trimming cut 2 bases from V and 0 bases from J; bases unmatched to any gene: 4. CDR3 amino acids: CASSEPGGSSYEQYF. Written as DNA, the CDR3 is TGCGCCAGCAGTGAGCCCGGGGGGAGCTCCTACGAGCAGTACTTC.